This T cell receptor beta chain was recovered during a study of technical replicates of blood from a handful of donors. This CDR3 region has 14 residues. The V end was cut by 6 bases, the J end by 0 bases, with 10 bases between. CDR1 is SGHNT, CDR2 YYREEE, per germline (reference sequence). Measured with immunoSEQ multiplex PCR; TCRdb has only the in-frame clones, and not every one. There are 65,000 to 95,000 clones in the sample; around 85% occur only once, and roughly 4.9% lies in the top ten. V gene TRBV5-4 combines with J gene TRBJ1-3; D not resolved. The sample comprised PBMCs. The TCR comes from a human donor in good health. Some clones in this sample may be carry-over from other donors' samples. CDR3 bases: TGTGCCAGCATCGTTTCCTACTCTGGAAACACCATATATTTT. Translated: CASIVSYSGNTIYF.